The clone carrying this TCR beta chain was picked up many times. This specimen belongs to a study of response to subunit inactivated influenza vaccine. The CDR3 runs 16 residues. V lost 6 bases, J lost 5 bases, and 17 bases lay in between. TCRdb processed the RT-PCR reads anew with MiXCR; each CDR3 protein has one entry. The table records about 520,000 distinct CDR3 sequences, approximately 11% of them present only once. The sequence was obtained from a man aged 45-65 years who received an inactivated influenza vaccine. The chain links TRBV12-3 or TRBV12-4 to TRBJ1-6; tentatively, D is TRBD1 (5 bases). The specimen comprised PBMCs from blood, sampled 35 to 45 days after vaccination. CDR3 protein: CASSRVGGANNSPLHF. In nucleotides, the CDR3 is TGTGCCAGCAGCCGTGTGGGGGGAGCAAATAATTCACCCCTCCACTTT.